This T cell receptor beta chain was documented in a study of shared clonotypes between healthy human individuals. Study findings and constraints: Richness estimates generally favored naive over memory subsets.

Naivety among CD8 cells was defined by CD45RO negativity and positive CCR7 selection, thereby excluding terminally differentiated effector memory CD45RA+ cells. Replicate sorted-subset PCRs were loaded with about 0.2 ug DNA, roughly 33,000 T cell genomes. The method was immunoSEQ multiplex PCR; TCRdb's version includes in-frame clones alone and lacks a portion of them. This sample yields approximately 2,000,000 clones, of which 93% are seen a single time; about 1.6% belongs to the top ten. Comments on this clone: Its antigen is unidentified.

Per the germline V gene, CDR1 is SEHNR and CDR2 is FQNEAQ (reference sequence). Unmatched junction bases numbered 7, after V lost 4 bases and J lost 2 bases. CDR3 length equals 16 residues. The chain links TRBV7-9 to TRBJ1-3, with 8 bases matching TRBD1. The sequencing sample was made of naive CD8+ T cells from PBMCs. The origin of this receptor is a man in his late teens or twenties in good health. Some clones in this sample may be carry-over from other donors' samples. The CDR3 DNA reads as TGTGCCAGCAGCTCGCCTCGGACAGGGCCTGGAAACACCATATATTTT. Amino acid sequence: CASSSPRTGPGNTIYF.